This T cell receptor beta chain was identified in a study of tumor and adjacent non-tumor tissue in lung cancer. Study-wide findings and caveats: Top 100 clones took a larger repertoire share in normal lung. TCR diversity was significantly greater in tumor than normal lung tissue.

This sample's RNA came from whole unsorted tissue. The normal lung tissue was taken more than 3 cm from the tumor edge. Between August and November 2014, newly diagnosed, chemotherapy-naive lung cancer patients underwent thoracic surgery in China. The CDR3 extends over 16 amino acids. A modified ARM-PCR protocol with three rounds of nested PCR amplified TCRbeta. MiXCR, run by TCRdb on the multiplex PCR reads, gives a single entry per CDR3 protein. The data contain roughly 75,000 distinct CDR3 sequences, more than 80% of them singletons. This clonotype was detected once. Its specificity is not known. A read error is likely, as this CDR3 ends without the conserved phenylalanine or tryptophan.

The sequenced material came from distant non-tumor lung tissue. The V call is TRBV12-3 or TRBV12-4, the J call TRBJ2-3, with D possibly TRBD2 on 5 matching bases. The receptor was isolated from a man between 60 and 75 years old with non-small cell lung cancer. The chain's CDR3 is CTSKVSARRSTDTQYC. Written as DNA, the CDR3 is TGTACGAGCAAGGTTAGCGCTCGTCGCAGCACAGATACGCAGTATTGT.